This T cell receptor beta chain was sequenced for a study of identical twins. The germline V gene encodes CDR1 LNHDA and CDR2 SQIVND (reference sequence). V lost 5 bases and J lost 0, with 13 bases in between. This CDR3 has 16 residues. This clonotype was observed a few times. As yet, its antigen is unknown. Findings and limits, study-wide: Cord blood beta clonotypes that were abundant carried fewer insertions, and memory repertoires showed no such trend.

TCRdb fed the 5' RACE reads into MiXCR, producing one record per CDR3 protein. The sample has a few hundred thousand distinct CDR3 sequences, roughly an eighth seen once; the top ten hold 0.8% to 1%. These sequences were also reported in another study, on yellow fever vaccine responses in identical twins.

V gene TRBV19 combines with J gene TRBJ2-2; weak D call: TRBD2 (6 bases). This TCR was sampled from a woman aged 18-30 years in good health. The sequenced sample consisted of CD4+ T cells sorted from blood. CDR3 nucleotides: TGTGCCAGTAGTCCCCGCGGGGCCGCGAACACCGGGGAGCTGTTTTTT. Its protein is CASSPRGAANTGELFF. Filled out from reference TRBV19 and TRBJ2-2, the complete variable domain reads DGGITQSPKYLFRKEGQNVTLSCEQNLNHDAMYWYRQDPGQGLRLIYYSQIVNDFQKGDIAEGYSVSREKKESFPLTVTSAQKNPTAFYLCASSPRGAANTGELFFGEGSRLTVL.